The clone carrying this TCR beta chain showed up just a few times. This entry comes from a study of blood T cells in healthy people across ages. The second PCR ran about 6 to 11 cycles with a sample-barcoded 5' primer and J-beta primers. TCRdb called the 5' RACE reads again in MiXCR, with one record for every CDR3 protein. The sample shows under 2 million distinct CDR3 sequences, around 36% of them seen only once. The CDR3 totals 14 residues. Germline V CDR1 and CDR2: MNHEY, SVGEGT. Trimming left V 9 bases short and J 1 base short, with 16 bases between. This clonotype was obtained from a woman aged 25 to 45 in good health. The V call is TRBV6-2 or TRBV6-3, the J call TRBJ2-7; possible D gene TRBD2, 6 bases. Sample: blood. The CDR3 sequence is CASCAGSMSYEQYF. CDR3 nucleotide sequence: TGTGCCAGTTGCGCGGGATCAATGTCCTACGAGCAGTACTTC.